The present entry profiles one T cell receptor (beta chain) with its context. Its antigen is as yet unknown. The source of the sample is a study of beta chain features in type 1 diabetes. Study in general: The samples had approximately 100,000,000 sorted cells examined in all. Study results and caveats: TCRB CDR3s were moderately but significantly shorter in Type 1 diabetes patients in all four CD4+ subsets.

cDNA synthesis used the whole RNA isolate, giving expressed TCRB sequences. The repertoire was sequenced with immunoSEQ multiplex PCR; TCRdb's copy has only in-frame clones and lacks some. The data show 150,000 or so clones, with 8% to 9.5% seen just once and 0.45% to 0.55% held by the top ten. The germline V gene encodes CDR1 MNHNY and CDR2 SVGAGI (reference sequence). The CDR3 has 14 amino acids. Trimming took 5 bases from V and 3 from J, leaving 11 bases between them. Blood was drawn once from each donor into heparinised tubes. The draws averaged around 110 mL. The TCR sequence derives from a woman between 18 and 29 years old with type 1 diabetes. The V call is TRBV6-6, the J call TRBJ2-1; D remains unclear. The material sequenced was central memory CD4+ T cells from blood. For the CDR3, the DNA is TGTGCCAGCAGTGATCCCCCTAGCTACAATGAGCAGTTCTTC. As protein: CASSDPPSYNEQFF.